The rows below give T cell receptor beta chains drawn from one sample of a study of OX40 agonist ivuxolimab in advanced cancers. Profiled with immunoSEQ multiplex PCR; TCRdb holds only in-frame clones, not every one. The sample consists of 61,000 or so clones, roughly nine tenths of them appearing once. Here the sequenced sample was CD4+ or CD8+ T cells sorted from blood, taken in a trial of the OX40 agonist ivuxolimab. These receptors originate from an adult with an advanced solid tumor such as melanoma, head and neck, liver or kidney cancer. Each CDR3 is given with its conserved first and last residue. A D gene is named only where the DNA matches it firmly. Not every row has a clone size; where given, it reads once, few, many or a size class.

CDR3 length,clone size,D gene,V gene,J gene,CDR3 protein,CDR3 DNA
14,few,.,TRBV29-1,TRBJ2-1,CSVALGGSYNEQFF,TGCAGCGTTGCCCTGGGGGGCTCCTACAATGAGCAGTTCTTC
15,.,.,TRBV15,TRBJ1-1,CATSRDRLFGTEAFF,TGTGCCACCAGCAGAGATAGGCTCTTTGGCACTGAAGCTTTCTTT
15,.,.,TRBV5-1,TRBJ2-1,CASSIQTSSYNEQFF,TGCGCCAGCAGTATACAGACGAGCTCCTACAATGAGCAGTTCTTC
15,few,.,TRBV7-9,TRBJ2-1,CASSPGRSSYNEQFF,TGTGCCAGCAGCCCAGGCAGGAGCTCCTACAATGAGCAGTTCTTC
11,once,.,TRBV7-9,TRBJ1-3,CASSLENTIYF,TGTGCCAGCAGCTTAGAAAACACCATATATTTT
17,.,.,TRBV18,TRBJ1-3,CASSPSASFYSGNTIYF,TGTGCCAGCTCCCCTTCCGCCAGCTTCTACTCTGGAAACACCATATATTTT
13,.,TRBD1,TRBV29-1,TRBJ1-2,CSAGTGPNYGYTF,TGCAGCGCCGGGACAGGACCTAACTATGGCTACACCTTC
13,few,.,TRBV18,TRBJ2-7,CASSQGTGYEQYF,TGTGCCAGCTCACAGGGGACCGGATACGAGCAGTACTTC
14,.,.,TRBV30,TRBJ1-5,CAWSVQGGNQPQHF,TGTGCCTGGAGTGTACAAGGGGGAAATCAGCCCCAGCATTTT
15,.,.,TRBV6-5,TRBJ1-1,CASRRPGRLNTEAFF,TGTGCCAGCAGACGACCGGGACGGCTGAACACTGAAGCTTTCTTT
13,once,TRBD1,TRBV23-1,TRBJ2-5,CASRDRGLVPQYF,TGCGCCAGCAGAGACAGGGGTTTGGTACCCCAGTACTTC
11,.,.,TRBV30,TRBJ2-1,CAYGGYNEQFF,TGTGCCTACGGAGGTTACAATGAGCAGTTCTTC
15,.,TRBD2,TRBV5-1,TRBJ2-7,CASSRGTSGEYEQYF,TGCGCCAGCAGCAGGGGGACTAGCGGGGAGTACGAGCAGTACTTC
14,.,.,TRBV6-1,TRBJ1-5,CASSEGGSNQPQHF,TGTGCCAGCAGTGAAGGGGGGAGCAATCAGCCCCAGCATTTT
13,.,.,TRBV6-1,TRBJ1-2,CAGGGITNYGYTF,TGTGCCGGGGGGGGGATAACTAACTATGGCTACACCTTC
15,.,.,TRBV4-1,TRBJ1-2,CASSHQIDGRYGYTF,TGCGCCAGCAGCCATCAGATCGATGGTCGCTATGGCTACACCTTC
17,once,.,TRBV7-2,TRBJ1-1,CASSQTGVPKMNTEAFF,TGTGCCAGCAGCCAGACGGGCGTACCTAAGATGAACACTGAAGCTTTCTTT
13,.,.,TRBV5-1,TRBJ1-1,CASSLGKGNQAFF,TGCGCCAGCAGCTTGGGGAAAGGGAACCAAGCTTTCTTT
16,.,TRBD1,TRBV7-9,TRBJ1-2,CASSPNIGQGSHGYTF,TGTGCCAGCAGCCCTAACATAGGACAGGGAAGTCATGGCTACACCTTC
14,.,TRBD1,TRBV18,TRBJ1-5,CASSSTGGNQPQHF,TGTGCCAGCTCATCGACAGGGGGCAATCAGCCCCAGCATTTT
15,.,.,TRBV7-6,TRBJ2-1,CASSRRASSYNEQFF,TGTGCCAGCAGCCGCCGGGCAAGCTCCTACAATGAGCAGTTCTTC
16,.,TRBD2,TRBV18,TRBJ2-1,CASSPALGGGYNEQFF,TGTGCCAGCTCTCCCGCACTAGGCGGGGGGTACAATGAGCAGTTCTTC
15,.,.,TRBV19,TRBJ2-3,CASRITRGITDTQYF,TGTGCCAGTAGGATCACTAGGGGGATCACAGATACGCAGTATTTT
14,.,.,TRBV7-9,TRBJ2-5,CASSLTGGRETQYF,TGTGCCAGCAGCTTAACGGGGGGCCGGGAGACCCAGTACTTC
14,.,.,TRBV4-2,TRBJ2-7,CASSPSGITYEQYF,TGTGCCAGCAGTCCATCGGGGATTACCTACGAGCAGTACTTC